The rows below give T cell receptor beta chains drawn from one sample of a study of T cell responses to AZD1222 COVID-19 vaccine. Measured with immunoSEQ multiplex PCR; TCRdb has only the in-frame clones, and not every one. The sample holds 120,000 or so clones, over 75% seen once. Sequences were derived from peripheral blood, sampled on day 0 of AZD1222 vaccination. The receptors were sampled from an adult in good health. The CDR3 runs from the conserved cysteine through the conserved F or W. The D gene is left open where the match is weak. Size values are once, few and many counts, or a class for expanded clones, and some rows have none.

clone_size j_call v_call d_call cdr3_aa cdr3_nt
. TRBJ1-1 TRBV6-2/TRBV6-3 . CASRPLRGKIAEAFF TGTGCCAGCAGGCCTCTGAGGGGCAAGATTGCTGAAGCTTTCTTT
. TRBJ2-7 TRBV6-2/TRBV6-3 TRBD2 CASSYGRGSSYEQYF TGTGCCAGCAGTTACGGGAGGGGCAGCTCCTACGAGCAGTACTTC
few TRBJ2-1 TRBV7-2 . CASSLFRGRVNEQFF TGTGCCAGCAGCTTATTCAGGGGTCGGGTTAATGAGCAGTTCTTC
. TRBJ1-6 TRBV9 . CASTLRDVGYNSPLHF TGTGCCAGCACCCTCCGGGACGTCGGCTATAATTCACCCCTCCACTTT
. TRBJ1-4 TRBV4-2 . CASSQSRVNEKLFF TGTGCCAGCAGCCAAAGCAGGGTTAATGAAAAACTGTTTTTT
few TRBJ1-5 TRBV27 TRBD1 CASSPGTGNQPQHF TGTGCCAGCAGTCCCGGGACAGGTAATCAGCCCCAGCATTTT
. TRBJ2-5 TRBV14 . CASSRETQYF TGTGCCAGCAGTAGGGAGACCCAGTACTTC
. TRBJ2-3 TRBV29-1 TRBD2 CSVESPWREGPDTQYF TGCAGCGTTGAGAGTCCCTGGCGGGAGGGCCCAGATACGCAGTATTTT
. TRBJ1-1 TRBV5-4 . CASSRDTLNTEAFF TGTGCCAGCAGCCGGGACACCTTGAACACTGAAGCTTTCTTT
. TRBJ2-1 TRBV2 . CASTQPPQFF TGTGCCAGCACCCAACCCCCCCAGTTCTTC
. TRBJ2-7 TRBV29-1 . CSVETGYEQYF TGCAGCGTTGAGACGGGATACGAGCAGTACTTC
once TRBJ2-3 TRBV27 . CASSTTGKVSTDTQYF TGTGCCAGCAGTACCACAGGGAAGGTTAGCACAGATACGCAGTATTTT
. TRBJ1-5 TRBV7-8 . CASSLREQGNQPQHF TGTGCCAGCAGCTTAAGGGAGCAGGGCAATCAGCCCCAGCATTTT
. TRBJ2-5 TRBV13 TRBD2 CASSQISGTSGLWREETQYF TGTGCCAGCAGCCAGATTTCCGGGACTAGCGGGTTATGGAGGGAAGAGACCCAGTACTTC
. TRBJ1-5 TRBV28 . CASSFQEVPGNQPQHF TGTGCCAGCAGTTTTCAAGAGGTCCCGGGAAATCAGCCCCAGCATTTT
. TRBJ2-5 TRBV6-5 . CASRPGSSQETQYF TGTGCCAGCAGACCGGGGAGTTCCCAAGAGACCCAGTACTTC
. TRBJ2-5 TRBV5-6 TRBD1 CASSWRDRGGETQYF TGTGCCAGCAGCTGGAGAGACAGGGGCGGCGAGACCCAGTACTTC
. TRBJ2-2 TRBV19 . CASKIQNTGELFF TGTGCCAGTAAAATTCAGAACACCGGGGAGCTGTTTTTT
once TRBJ2-4 TRBV6-1 . CASSENRDPKNIQYF TGTGCCAGCAGTGAGAACAGGGATCCCAAAAACATTCAGTACTTC
. TRBJ2-7 TRBV27 TRBD1 CASRIGGRGGIYEQYF TGTGCCAGCAGAATAGGGGGACGAGGGGGCATCTACGAGCAGTACTTC
. TRBJ2-1 TRBV11-2 . CASSLRRNNEQFF TGTGCCAGCAGCTTAAGGCGGAACAATGAGCAGTTCTTC
. TRBJ2-5 TRBV24-1 . CATSDTGTRGPQYF TGTGCCACCAGTGACACTGGGACACGCGGGCCCCAGTACTTC
. TRBJ1-1 TRBV6-5 . CAFHEREGSNTEAFF TGTGCCTTCCACGAACGGGAGGGATCGAACACTGAAGCTTTCTTT
. TRBJ2-3 TRBV11-1 . CASTNGPFRDTQYF TGTGCCAGCACCAATGGCCCCTTTCGGGATACGCAGTATTTT
. TRBJ2-1 TRBV10-1 TRBD1 CASRCTPGQGANEQFF TGCGCCAGCAGATGTACACCGGGACAGGGGGCTAATGAGCAGTTCTTC
. TRBJ2-5 TRBV28 . CASSLPYFETQYF TGTGCCAGCAGTTTGCCCTACTTTGAGACCCAGTACTTC
. TRBJ1-5 TRBV6-5 TRBD1 CASSYAPRTGNQPQHF TGTGCCAGCAGTTACGCTCCCCGGACAGGTAATCAGCCCCAGCATTTT
. TRBJ1-4 TRBV29-1 . CSVGGLEEKLFF TGCAGCGTTGGGGGGCTTGAGGAAAAACTGTTTTTT
. TRBJ1-5 TRBV27 . CASSEGVYQPQHF TGTGCCAGCAGTGAGGGGGTCTATCAGCCCCAGCATTTT
. TRBJ2-7 TRBV27 TRBD1 CASSPAGGPYEQYF TGTGCCAGCAGTCCCGCAGGGGGCCCCTACGAGCAGTACTTC
. TRBJ2-1 TRBV20-1 . CSARPRGEQFF TGCAGTGCTAGGCCCCGGGGTGAGCAGTTCTTC
. TRBJ2-3 TRBV7-9 TRBD2 CASSPPWLAGETDTQYF TGTGCCAGCAGCCCCCCCTGGCTAGCGGGGGAAACAGATACGCAGTATTTT
. TRBJ2-5 TRBV19 . CASRLNAPGKETQYF TGTGCCAGCCGTCTCAATGCCCCGGGCAAAGAGACCCAGTACTTC
few TRBJ1-4 TRBV27 TRBD1 CASSLSGRGRRFLFF TGTGCCAGCAGTTTATCGGGCAGGGGGCGGCGTTTTCTGTTTTTT
. TRBJ1-1 TRBV6-5 . CASSGSNIGNTEAFF TGTGCCAGCAGCGGTAGTAACATAGGTAACACTGAAGCTTTCTTT
. TRBJ2-1 TRBV6-5 . CASRGRRYSYNEQFF TGTGCCAGCAGGGGCCGGAGGTACTCCTACAATGAGCAGTTCTTC
. TRBJ1-6 TRBV4-3 . CASSQGQKGRYSPLHF TGCGCCAGCAGCCAAGGACAAAAGGGTCGTTATTCACCCCTCCACTTT
. TRBJ1-2 TRBV6-5 . CASSYSPGNYGYTF TGTGCCAGCAGTTACTCCCCAGGGAACTATGGCTACACCTTC
. TRBJ1-1 TRBV5-4 . CASRTDPNTEAFF TGTGCCAGCAGGACAGACCCGAACACTGAAGCTTTCTTT
once TRBJ1-4 TRBV6-4 TRBD1 CASTDRGRNEKLFF TGTGCCAGCACAGACAGGGGGCGGAATGAAAAACTGTTTTTT
. TRBJ1-4 TRBV25-1 TRBD1 CASRSRDSREKLFF TGTGCCAGCAGATCCCGGGACAGTAGGGAAAAACTGTTTTTT
. TRBJ2-3 TRBV5-6 . CASSLLSQPTSTDTQYF TGTGCCAGCAGCTTGCTATCGCAACCGACTAGCACAGATACGCAGTATTTT
few TRBJ1-2 TRBV4-2 . CASSPGNGYTF TGTGCCAGCAGCCCAGGGAATGGCTACACCTTC
. TRBJ2-5 TRBV7-2 . CASSQTGRGVQETQYF TGTGCCAGCAGCCAAACAGGGCGTGGGGTCCAAGAGACCCAGTACTTC
. TRBJ1-1 TRBV5-5 . CASSRQDWNTEAFF TGTGCCAGCAGCCGACAGGACTGGAACACTGAAGCTTTCTTT
. TRBJ2-1 TRBV3-1/TRBV3-2 TRBD2 CASSRHSGTSGRDYNEQFF TGTGCCAGCAGCCGCCACTCCGGGACTAGCGGGAGAGATTACAATGAGCAGTTCTTC
few TRBJ1-5 TRBV18 TRBD1 CASSPDRAVQPQHF TGTGCCAGCTCACCGGACAGGGCTGTACAGCCCCAGCATTTT
. TRBJ1-1 TRBV10-3 . CATKTPTGNTEAFF TGTGCCACCAAGACCCCCACAGGGAACACTGAAGCTTTCTTT
. TRBJ2-2 TRBV6-5 TRBD1 CASRPTGGDTGELFF TGTGCCAGCAGACCGACAGGGGGTGACACCGGGGAGCTGTTTTTT
. TRBJ1-5 TRBV20-1 . CSASVLRGNQPQHF TGCAGTGCTAGTGTGTTGCGGGGCAATCAGCCCCAGCATTTT
. TRBJ1-3 TRBV5-1 . CASSPTTDSGNTIYF TGCGCCAGCAGCCCGACTACAGACTCTGGAAACACCATATATTTT
. TRBJ2-7 TRBV30 . CAWSVGGGSYEQYF TGTGCCTGGAGTGTGGGGGGAGGCTCCTACGAGCAGTACTTC
. TRBJ2-7 TRBV27 . CASSLGLSYEQYF TGTGCCAGCAGTTTAGGGTTAAGCTACGAGCAGTACTTC
once TRBJ2-1 TRBV9 . CASSMYRDDYFHEQFF TGTGCCAGCAGCATGTACCGGGACGATTACTTCCATGAGCAGTTCTTC
. TRBJ1-6 TRBV14 . CASSRLGGSYNSPLHF TGTGCCAGCAGTCGACTCGGTGGCTCCTATAATTCACCCCTCCACTTT